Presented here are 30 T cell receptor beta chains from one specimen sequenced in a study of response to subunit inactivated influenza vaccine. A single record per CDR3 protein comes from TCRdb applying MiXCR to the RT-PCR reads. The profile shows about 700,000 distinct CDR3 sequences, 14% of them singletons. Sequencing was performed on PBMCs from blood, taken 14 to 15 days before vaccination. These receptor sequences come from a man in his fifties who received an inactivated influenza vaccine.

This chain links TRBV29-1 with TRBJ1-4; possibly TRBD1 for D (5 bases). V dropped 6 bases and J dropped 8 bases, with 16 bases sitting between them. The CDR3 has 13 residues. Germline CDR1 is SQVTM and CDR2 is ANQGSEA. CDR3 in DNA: TGCAGCGTACAGGAAGACGGGAGGGAAAAACTGTTTTTT. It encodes CSVQEDGREKLFF.

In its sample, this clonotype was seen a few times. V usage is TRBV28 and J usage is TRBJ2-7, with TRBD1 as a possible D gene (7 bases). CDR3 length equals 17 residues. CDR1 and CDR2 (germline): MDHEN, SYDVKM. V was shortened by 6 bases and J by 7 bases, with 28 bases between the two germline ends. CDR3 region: CASSRLGRDSPSGEQYF. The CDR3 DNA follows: TGTGCCAGCAGCCGATTAGGGCGGGACAGTCCGTCGGGAGAGCAGTACTTC.

The CDR3 loop reads CASSLRGSGRARYEQYF. Written as DNA, the CDR3 is TGTGCCAGCAGTTTAAGGGGTAGCGGGAGGGCCCGCTACGAGCAGTACTTC. The chain employs TRBV28 and TRBJ2-7, with TRBD2 matching 11 bases. J was trimmed by 3 bases and V by 2 bases; bases with no gene match: 9. Germline CDR1 and CDR2: MDHEN and SYDVKM. The CDR3 consists of 17 residues.

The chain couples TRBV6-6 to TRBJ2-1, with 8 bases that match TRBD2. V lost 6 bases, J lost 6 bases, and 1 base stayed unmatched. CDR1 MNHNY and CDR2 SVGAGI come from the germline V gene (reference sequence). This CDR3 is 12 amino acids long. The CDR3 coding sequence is TGTGCCAGCAGGCGGGAGGTCAATGAGCAGTTCTTC. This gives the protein CASRREVNEQFF.

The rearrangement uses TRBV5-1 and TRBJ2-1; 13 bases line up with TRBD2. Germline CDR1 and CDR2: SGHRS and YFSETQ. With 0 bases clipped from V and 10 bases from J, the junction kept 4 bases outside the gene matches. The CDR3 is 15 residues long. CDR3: CASSLEGTSGMEQFF. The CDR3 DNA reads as TGCGCCAGCAGCTTGGAAGGGACTAGCGGGATGGAGCAGTTCTTC.

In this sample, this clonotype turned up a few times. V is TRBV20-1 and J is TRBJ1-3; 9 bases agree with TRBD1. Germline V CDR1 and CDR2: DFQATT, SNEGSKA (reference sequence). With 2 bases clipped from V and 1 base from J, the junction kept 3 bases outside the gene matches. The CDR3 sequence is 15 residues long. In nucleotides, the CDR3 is TGCAGTGCTAGACGACAGGGGGTTTCTGGAAACACCATATATTTT. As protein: CSARRQGVSGNTIYF.

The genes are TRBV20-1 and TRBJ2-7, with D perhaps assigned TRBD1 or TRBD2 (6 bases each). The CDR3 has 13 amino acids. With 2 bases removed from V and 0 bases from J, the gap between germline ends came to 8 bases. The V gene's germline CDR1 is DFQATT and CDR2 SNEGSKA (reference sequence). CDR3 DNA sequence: TGCAGTGCTAGATGGGGGGCCTCCTACGAGCAGTACTTC. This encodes CSARWGASYEQYF.

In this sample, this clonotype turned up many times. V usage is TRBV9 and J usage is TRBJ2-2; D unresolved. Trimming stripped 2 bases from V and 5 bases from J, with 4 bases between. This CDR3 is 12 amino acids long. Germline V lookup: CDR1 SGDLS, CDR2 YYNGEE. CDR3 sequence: CASSVETGELFF. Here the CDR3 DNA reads TGTGCCAGCAGCGTCGAGACCGGGGAGCTGTTTTTT.

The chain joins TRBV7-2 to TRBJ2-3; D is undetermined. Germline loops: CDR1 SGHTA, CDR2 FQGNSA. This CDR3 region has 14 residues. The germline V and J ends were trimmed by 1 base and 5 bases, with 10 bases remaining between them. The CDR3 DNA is TGTGCCAGCAGCTTAGATCGTGGGAAAGATACGCAGTATTTT. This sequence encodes CASSLDRGKDTQYF.

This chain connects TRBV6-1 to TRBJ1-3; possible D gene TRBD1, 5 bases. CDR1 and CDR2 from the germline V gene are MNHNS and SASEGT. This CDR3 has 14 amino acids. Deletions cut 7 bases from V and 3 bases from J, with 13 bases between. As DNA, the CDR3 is TGTGCCAGCACCGGGACCGCCGGTGGAAACACCATATATTTT. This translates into CASTGTAGGNTIYF.

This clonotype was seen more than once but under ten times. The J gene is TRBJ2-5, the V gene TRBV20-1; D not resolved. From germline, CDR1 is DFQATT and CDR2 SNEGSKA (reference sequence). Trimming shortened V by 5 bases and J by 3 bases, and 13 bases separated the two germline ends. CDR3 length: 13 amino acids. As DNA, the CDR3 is TGCAGTGCTGGAACCCCCAGAAAAGAGACCCAGTACTTC. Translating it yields CSAGTPRKETQYF.

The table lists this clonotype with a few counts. For the CDR3, the DNA is TGTGCCAGCAGCTTAGTCGACGGCCCCTCCTACGAGCAGTACTTC. It is translated as CASSLVDGPSYEQYF. This chain joins TRBV7-9 and TRBJ2-7; the D is unclear. With 1 base removed from V and 0 bases from J, the gap between germline ends came to 10 bases. CDR1 is SEHNR, CDR2 FQNEAQ, per germline (reference sequence). The CDR3 contains 15 residues.

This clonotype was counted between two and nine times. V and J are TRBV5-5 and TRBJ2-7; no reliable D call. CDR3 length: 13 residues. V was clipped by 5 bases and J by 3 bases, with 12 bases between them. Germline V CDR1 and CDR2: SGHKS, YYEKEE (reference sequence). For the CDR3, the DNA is TGTGCCAGCAGTTTCGACTCTGACTACGAGCAGTACTTC. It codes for CASSFDSDYEQYF.

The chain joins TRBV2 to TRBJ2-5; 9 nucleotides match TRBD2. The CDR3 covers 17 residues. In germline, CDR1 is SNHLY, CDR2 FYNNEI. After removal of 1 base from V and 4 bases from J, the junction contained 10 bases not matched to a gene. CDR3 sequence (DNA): TGTGCCAGCAGTGAAGTATCTGTGCTAGCGGGGTTAGAGACCCAGTACTTC. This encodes CASSEVSVLAGLETQYF.

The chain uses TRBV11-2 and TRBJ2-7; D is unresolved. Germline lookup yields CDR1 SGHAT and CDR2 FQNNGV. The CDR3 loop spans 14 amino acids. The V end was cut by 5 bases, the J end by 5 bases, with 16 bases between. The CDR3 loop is CASSLSYRFHEQYF. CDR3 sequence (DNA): TGTGCCAGCAGCCTAAGCTACAGATTCCACGAGCAGTACTTC.

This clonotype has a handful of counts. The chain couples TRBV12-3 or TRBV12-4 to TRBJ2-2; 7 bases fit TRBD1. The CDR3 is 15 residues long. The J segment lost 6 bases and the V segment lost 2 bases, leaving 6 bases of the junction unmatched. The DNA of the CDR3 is TGTGCCAGCAGTTTAATAGGGGGCGAGGCCGGGGAGCTGTTTTTT. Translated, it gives CASSLIGGEAGELFF.

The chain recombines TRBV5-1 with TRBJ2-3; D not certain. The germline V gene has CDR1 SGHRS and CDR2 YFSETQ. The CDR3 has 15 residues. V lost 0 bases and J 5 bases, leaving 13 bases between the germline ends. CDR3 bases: TGCGCCAGCAGCTTGGATGGTAAACCCGTAGATACGCAGTATTTT. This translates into CASSLDGKPVDTQYF.

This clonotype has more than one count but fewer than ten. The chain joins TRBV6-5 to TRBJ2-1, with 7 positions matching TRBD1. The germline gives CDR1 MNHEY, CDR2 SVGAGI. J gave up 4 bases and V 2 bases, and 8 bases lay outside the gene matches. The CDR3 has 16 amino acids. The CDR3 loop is CASSYEGGGPYNEQFF. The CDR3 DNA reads TGTGCCAGCAGTTACGAAGGGGGCGGGCCGTACAATGAGCAGTTCTTC.

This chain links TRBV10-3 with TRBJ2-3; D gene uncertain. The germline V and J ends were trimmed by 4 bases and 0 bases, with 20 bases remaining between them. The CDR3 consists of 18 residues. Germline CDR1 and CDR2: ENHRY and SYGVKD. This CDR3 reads CAISGYPNKEASTDTQYF. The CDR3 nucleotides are TGTGCCATCAGTGGTTACCCTAACAAGGAAGCTAGCACAGATACGCAGTATTTT.

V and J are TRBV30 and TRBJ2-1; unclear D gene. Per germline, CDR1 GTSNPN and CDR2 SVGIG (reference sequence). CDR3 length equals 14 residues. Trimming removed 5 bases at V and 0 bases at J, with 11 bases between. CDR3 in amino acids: CAWGSSSSYNEQFF. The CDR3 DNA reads TGTGCCTGGGGGTCTTCCAGCTCCTACAATGAGCAGTTCTTC. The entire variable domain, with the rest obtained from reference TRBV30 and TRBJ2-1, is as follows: SQTIHQWPATLVQPVGSPLSLECTVEGTSNPNLYWYRQAAGRGLQLLFYSVGIGQISSEVPQNLSASRPQDRQFILSSKKLLLSDSGFYLCAWGSSSSYNEQFFGPGTRLTVL.

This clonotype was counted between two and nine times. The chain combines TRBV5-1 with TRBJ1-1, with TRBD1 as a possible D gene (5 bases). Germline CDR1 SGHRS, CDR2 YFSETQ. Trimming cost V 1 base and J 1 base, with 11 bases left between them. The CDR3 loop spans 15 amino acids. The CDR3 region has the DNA TGCGCCAGCAGCTTGAGAGGGGTAGGGAACACTGAAGCTTTCTTT. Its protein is CASSLRGVGNTEAFF.

DNA of the CDR3: TGTGCCAGCAGTCCGGGACGGAGGTACCAAGAGACCCAGTACTTC. It yields the protein CASSPGRRYQETQYF. The V and J genes are TRBV6-2 or TRBV6-3 and TRBJ2-5; possibly TRBD1 or TRBD2 for D (5 bases each). Germline CDR1 reads MNHEY; CDR2 reads SVGEGT. This CDR3 is 15 amino acids long. Deletions cut 5 bases from V and 0 bases from J, with 13 bases between.

CDR3 in amino acids: CASSPTSGLSYEQYF. DNA of the CDR3: TGTGCCAGCAGCCCGACGTCCGGACTCTCCTACGAGCAGTACTTC. The chain uses TRBV5-5 and TRBJ2-7; perhaps TRBD2 as D (5 bases). V was cut by 4 bases and J by 0 bases, with 14 bases left in between. The CDR3 has 15 amino acids. Germline V gene data show CDR1 as SGHKS and CDR2 as YYEKEE (reference sequence). The full variable domain, with the rest looked up from reference TRBV5-5 and TRBJ2-7, is DAGVTQSPTHLIKTRGQQVTLRCSPISGHKSVSWYQQVLGQGPQFIFQYYEKEERGRGNFPDRFSARQFPNYSSELNVNALLLGDSALYLCASSPTSGLSYEQYFGPGTRLTVT.

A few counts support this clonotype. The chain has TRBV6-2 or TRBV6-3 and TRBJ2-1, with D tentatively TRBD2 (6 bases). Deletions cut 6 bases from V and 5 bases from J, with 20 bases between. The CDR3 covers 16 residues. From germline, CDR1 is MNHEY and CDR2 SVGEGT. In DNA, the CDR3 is TGTGCCAGCAGCGACCCCCGGGAGATACTAAACAATGAGCAGTTCTTC. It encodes CASSDPREILNNEQFF.

The CDR3 spells CASTRRGQGAPVVYNEQFF. In DNA, the CDR3 is TGTGCCAGCACGAGAAGGGGACAGGGGGCGCCGGTTGTCTACAATGAGCAGTTCTTC. The chain employs TRBV11-2 and TRBJ2-1, with 12 bases fitting TRBD1. The J segment lost 3 bases and the V segment lost 7 bases, leaving 16 bases of the junction unmatched. The CDR3 loop spans 19 amino acids. The germline V gene has CDR1 SGHAT and CDR2 FQNNGV.

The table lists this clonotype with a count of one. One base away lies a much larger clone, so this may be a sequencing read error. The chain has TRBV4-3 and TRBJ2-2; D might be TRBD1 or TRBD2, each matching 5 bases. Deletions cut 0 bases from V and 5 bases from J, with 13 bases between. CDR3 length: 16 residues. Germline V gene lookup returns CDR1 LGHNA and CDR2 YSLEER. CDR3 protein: CASSQDMGRATGELFF. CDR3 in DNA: TGCGCCAGCAGCCAAGACATGGGGCGGGCGACCGGGGAGCTGTTTTTT.

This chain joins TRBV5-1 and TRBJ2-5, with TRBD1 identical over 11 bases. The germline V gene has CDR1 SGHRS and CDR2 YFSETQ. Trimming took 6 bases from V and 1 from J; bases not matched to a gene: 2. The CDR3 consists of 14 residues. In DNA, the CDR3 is TGCGCCAGCACCGGGACAGGGGGCCAAGAGACCCAGTACTTC. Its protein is CASTGTGGQETQYF.

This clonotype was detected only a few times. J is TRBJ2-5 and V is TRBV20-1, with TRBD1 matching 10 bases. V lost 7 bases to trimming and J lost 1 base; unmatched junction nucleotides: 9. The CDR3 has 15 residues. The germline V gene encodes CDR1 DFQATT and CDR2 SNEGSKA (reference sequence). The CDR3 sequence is CSVSRDRGIQETQYF. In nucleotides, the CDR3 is TGCAGTGTTAGCCGGGACAGGGGTATCCAAGAGACCCAGTACTTC.

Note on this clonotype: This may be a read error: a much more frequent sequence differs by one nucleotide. The CDR3 reads CASSLIRSDKQLF. In nucleotides, the CDR3 is TGTGCCAGCAGCTTAATCCGGTCCGATAAGCAGCTCTTC. The chain employs TRBV7-6 and TRBJ2-1, with no clear D. This CDR3 has 13 amino acids. Germline V gene sequence: CDR1 SGHVS, CDR2 FNYEAQ.

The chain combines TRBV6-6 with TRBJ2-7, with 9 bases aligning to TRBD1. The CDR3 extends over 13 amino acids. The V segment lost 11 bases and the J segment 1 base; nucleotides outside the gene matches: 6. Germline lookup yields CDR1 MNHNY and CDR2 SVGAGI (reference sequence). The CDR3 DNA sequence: TGTGCCGCGGGGACAGGGCGATCCTACGAGCAGTACTTC. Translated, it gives CAAGTGRSYEQYF.